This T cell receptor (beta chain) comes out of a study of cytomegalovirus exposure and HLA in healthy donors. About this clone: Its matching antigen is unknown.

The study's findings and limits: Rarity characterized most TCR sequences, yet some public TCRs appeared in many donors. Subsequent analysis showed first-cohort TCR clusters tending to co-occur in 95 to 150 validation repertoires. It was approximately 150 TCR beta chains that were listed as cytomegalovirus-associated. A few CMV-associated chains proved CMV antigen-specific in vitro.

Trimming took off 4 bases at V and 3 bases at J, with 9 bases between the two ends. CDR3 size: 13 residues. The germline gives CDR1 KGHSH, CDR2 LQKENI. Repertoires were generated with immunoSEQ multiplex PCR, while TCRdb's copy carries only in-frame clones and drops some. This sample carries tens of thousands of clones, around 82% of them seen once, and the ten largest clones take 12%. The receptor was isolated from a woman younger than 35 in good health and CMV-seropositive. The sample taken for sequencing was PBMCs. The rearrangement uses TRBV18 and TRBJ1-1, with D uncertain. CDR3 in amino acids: CASSRTGDTEAFF. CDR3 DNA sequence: TGTGCCAGCTCACGAACGGGAGACACTGAAGCTTTCTTT.